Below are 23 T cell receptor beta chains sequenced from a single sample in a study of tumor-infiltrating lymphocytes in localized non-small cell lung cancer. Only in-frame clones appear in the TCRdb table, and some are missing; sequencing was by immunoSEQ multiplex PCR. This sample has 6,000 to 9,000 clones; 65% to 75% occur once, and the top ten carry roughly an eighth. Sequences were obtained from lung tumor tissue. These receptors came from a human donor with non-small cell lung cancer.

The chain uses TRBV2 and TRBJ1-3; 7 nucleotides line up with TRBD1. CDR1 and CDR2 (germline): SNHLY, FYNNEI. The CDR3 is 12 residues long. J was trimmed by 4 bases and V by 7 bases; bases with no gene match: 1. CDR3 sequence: CASTDRGNTIYF. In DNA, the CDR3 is TGTGCCAGCACGGACAGGGGAAACACCATATATTTT. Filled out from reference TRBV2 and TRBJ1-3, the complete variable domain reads EPEVTQTPSHQVTQMGQEVILRCVPISNHLYFYWYRQILGQKVEFLVSFYNNEISEKSEIFDDQFSVERPDGSNFTLKIRSTKLEDSAMYFCASTDRGNTIYFGEGSWLTVV.

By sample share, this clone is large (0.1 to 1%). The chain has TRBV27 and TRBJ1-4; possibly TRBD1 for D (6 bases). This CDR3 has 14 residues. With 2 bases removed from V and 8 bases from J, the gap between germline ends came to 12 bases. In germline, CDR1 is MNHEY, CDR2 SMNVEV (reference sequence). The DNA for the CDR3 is TGTGCCAGCAGTTTACAACAGGGCGGCGAAAAACTGTTTTTT. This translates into CASSLQQGGEKLFF. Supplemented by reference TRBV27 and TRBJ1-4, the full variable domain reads EAQVTQNPRYLITVTGKKLTVTCSQNMNHEYMSWYRQDPGLGLRQIYYSMNVEVTDKGDVPEGYKVSRKEKRNFPLILESPSPNQTSLYFCASSLQQGGEKLFFGSGTQLSVL.

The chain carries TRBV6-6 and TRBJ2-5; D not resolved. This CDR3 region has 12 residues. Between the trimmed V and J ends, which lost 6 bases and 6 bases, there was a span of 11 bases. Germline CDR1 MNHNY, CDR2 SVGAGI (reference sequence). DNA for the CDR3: TGTGCCAGCAGGTCGCAGCAGAAGACCCAGTACTTC. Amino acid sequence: CASRSQQKTQYF.

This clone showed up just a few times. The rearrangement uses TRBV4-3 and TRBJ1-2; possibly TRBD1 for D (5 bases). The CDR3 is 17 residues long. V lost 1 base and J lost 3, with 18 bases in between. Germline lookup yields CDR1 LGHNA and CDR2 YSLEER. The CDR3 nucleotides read TGCGCCAGCAGCCAAGGTTGGCTGGCCGGGGACGACTATGGCTACACCTTC. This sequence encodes CASSQGWLAGDDYGYTF.

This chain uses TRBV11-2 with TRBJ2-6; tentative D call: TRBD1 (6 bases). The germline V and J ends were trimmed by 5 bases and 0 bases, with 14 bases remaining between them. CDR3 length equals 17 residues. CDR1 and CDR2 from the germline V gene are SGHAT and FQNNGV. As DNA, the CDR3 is TGTGCCAGCAGCGTAAATTTGGGGGCCTCTGGGGCCAACGTCCTGACTTTC. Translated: CASSVNLGASGANVLTF.

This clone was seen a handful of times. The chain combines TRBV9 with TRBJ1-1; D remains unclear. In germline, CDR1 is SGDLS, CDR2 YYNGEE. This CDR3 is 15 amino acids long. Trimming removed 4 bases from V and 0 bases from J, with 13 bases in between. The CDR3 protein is CASSPYWNMNTEAFF. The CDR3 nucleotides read TGTGCCAGCAGCCCATACTGGAATATGAACACTGAAGCTTTCTTT.

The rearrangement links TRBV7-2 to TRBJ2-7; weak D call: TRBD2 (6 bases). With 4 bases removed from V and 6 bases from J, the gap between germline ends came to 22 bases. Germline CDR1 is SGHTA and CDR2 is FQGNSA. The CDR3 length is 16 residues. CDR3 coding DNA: TGTGCCAGCAGCTCTGAGGGGCCTCTTGTGGGGGGCGAGCAGTACTTC. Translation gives CASSSEGPLVGGEQYF.

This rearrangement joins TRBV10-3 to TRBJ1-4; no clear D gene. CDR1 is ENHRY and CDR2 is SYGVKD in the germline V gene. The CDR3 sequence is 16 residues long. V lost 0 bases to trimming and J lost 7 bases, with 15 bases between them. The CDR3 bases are TGTGCCATCAGTGAGTCTGCGGGAGGAAGTGGTGAAAAACTGTTTTTT. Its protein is CAISESAGGSGEKLFF.

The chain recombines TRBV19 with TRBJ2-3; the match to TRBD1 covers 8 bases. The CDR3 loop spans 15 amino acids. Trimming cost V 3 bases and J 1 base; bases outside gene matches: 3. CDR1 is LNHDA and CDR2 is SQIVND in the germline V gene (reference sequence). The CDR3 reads CASSIWGQGTDTQYF. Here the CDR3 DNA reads TGTGCCAGTAGTATTTGGGGACAGGGCACAGATACGCAGTATTTT.

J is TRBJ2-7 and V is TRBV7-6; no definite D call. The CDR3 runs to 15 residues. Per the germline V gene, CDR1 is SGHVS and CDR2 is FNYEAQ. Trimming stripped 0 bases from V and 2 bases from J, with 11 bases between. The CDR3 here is CASSLAATETYEQYF. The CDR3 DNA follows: TGTGCCAGCAGCTTAGCGGCAACGGAGACCTACGAGCAGTACTTC.

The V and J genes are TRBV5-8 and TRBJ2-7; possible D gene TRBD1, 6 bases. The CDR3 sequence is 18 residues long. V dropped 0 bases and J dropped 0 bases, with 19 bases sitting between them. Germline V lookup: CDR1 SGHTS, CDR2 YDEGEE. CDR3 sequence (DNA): TGTGCCAGCAGCTTGGGGTACGGACGCCGCAGGGGCTCCTACGAGCAGTACTTC. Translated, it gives CASSLGYGRRRGSYEQYF.

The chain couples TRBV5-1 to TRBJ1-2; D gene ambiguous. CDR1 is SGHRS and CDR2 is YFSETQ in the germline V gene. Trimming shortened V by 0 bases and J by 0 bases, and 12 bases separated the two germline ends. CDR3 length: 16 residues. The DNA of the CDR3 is TGCGCCAGCAGCTTGGATTCAGGACTCTCTAACTATGGCTACACCTTC. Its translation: CASSLDSGLSNYGYTF.

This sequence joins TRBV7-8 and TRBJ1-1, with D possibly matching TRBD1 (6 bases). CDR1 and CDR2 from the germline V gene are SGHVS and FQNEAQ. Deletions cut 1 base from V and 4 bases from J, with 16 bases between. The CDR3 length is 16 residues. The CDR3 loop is CASSLGLGGSGTEAFF. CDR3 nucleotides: TGTGCCAGCAGCTTAGGGCTAGGGGGGAGCGGCACTGAAGCTTTCTTT.

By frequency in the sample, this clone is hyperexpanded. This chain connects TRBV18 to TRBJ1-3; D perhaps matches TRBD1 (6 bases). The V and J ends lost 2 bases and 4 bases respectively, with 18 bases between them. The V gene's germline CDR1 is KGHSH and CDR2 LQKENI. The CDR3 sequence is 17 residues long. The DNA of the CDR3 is TGTGCCAGCTCACCAATCTTGACAGGTTCGGGAGGAAACACCATATATTTT. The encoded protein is CASSPILTGSGGNTIYF.

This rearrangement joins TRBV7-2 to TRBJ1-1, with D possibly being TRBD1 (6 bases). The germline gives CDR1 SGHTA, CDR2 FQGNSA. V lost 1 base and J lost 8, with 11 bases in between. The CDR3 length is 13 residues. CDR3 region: CASSLEWGTEAFF. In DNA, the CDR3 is TGTGCCAGCAGCTTAGAGTGGGGGACAGAAGCTTTCTTT.

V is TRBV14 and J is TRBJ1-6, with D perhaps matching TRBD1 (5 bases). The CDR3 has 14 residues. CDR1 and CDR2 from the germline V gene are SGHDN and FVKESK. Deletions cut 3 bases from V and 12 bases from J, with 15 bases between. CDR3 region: CASSHAGLPLPLHF. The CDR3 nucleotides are TGTGCCAGCAGCCACGCGGGACTCCCGTTACCCCTCCACTTT.

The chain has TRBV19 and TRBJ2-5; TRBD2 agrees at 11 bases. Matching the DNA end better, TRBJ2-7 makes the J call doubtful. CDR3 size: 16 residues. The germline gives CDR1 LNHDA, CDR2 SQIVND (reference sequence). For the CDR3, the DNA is TGTGCCAGTAGCCCTGGAACTAGCGGGGGAAGTCGCGAGCAGTACTTC. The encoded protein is CASSPGTSGGSREQYF.

The DNA for the CDR3 is TGTGCCACCCGACAGGGCGGGAATCAGCCCCAGCATTTT. Translating gives CATRQGGNQPQHF. This rearrangement joins TRBV6-5 to TRBJ1-5; 7 nucleotides line up with TRBD1. The V gene end was trimmed by 10 bases and the J gene end by 4 bases; junction bases not matched to a gene: 7. This CDR3 contains 13 residues. CDR1 and CDR2 from the germline V gene are MNHEY and SVGAGI.

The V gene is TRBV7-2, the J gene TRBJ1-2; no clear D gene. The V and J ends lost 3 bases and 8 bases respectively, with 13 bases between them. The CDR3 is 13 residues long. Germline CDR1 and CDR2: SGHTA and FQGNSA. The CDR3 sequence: CASSLSGRSGYTF. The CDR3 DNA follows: TGTGCCAGCAGCTTGTCCGGGAGGAGCGGCTACACCTTC.

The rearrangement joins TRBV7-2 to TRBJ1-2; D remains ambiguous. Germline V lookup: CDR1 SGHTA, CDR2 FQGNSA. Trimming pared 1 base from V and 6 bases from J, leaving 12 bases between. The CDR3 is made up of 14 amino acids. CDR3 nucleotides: TGTGCCAGCAGCTTAGTACGGGGTGGACATGGCTACACCTTC. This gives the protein CASSLVRGGHGYTF.

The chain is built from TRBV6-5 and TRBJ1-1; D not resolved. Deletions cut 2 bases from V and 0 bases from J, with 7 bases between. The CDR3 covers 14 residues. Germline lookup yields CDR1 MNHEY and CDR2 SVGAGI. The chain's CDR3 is CASSYGRMNTEAFF. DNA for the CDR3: TGTGCCAGCAGTTACGGACGGATGAACACTGAAGCTTTCTTT.

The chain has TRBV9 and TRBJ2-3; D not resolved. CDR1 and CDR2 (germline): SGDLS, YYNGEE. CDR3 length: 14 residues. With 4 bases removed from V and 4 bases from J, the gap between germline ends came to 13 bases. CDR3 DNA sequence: TGTGCCAGCAGCTTGGCACTCGTGGCAGATACGCAGTATTTT. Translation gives CASSLALVADTQYF. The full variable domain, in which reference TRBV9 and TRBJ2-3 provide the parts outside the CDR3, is DSGVTQTPKHLITATGQRVTLRCSPRSGDLSVYWYQQSLDQGLQFLIQYYNGEERAKGNILERFSAQQFPDLHSELNLSSLELGDSALYFCASSLALVADTQYFGPGTRLTVL.

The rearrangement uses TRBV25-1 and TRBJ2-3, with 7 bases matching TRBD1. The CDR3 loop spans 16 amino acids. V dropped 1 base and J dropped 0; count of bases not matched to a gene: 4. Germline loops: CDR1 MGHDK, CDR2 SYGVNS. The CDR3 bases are TGTGCCAGCAGTGAATTAGAACAGGGGAGCACAGATACGCAGTATTTT. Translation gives CASSELEQGSTDTQYF.